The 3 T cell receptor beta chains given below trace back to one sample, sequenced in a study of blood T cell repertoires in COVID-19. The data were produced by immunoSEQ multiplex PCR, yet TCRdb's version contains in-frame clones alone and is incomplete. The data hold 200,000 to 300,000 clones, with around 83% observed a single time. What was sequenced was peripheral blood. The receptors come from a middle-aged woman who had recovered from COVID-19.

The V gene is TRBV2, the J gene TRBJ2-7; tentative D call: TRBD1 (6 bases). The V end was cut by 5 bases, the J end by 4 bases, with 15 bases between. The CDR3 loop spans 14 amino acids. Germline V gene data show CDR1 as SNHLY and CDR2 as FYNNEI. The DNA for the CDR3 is TGTGCCAGCAGTTACGACAGGAACCGGTACGAGCAGTACTTC. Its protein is CASSYDRNRYEQYF.

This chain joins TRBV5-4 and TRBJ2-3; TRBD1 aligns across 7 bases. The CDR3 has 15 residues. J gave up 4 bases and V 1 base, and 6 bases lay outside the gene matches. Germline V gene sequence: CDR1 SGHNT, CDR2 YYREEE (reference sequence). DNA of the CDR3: TGTGCCAGCAGCTTGCCAGGGGGAATCGCAGATACGCAGTATTTT. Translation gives CASSLPGGIADTQYF.

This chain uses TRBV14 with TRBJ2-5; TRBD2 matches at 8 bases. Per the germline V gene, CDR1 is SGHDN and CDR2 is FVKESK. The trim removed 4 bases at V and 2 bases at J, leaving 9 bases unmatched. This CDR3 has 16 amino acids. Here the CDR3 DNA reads TGTGCCAGCAGCCCGCAGGCGGGGGGCCAACAAGAGACCCAGTACTTC. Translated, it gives CASSPQAGGQQETQYF.